Sequencing of this T cell receptor (beta chain) was carried out in a study of response to subunit inactivated influenza vaccine. Findings of the study overall: Authors suggested each seasonal influenza vaccination recruits few new T cells.

This clonotype came up a few times. Its specificity is not known. TCRdb redid the calling of the RT-PCR reads with MiXCR, one entry per CDR3 protein. The sample has approximately 310,000 distinct CDR3 sequences; around a fifth are singletons. The CDR3 consists of 13 residues. Looked up from germline, CDR1 is SGHTA and CDR2 is FQGNSA. Trimming removed 4 bases at V and 8 bases at J, with 14 bases between. The material was PBMCs from blood, obtained approximately 20 months after vaccination. The chain joins TRBV7-2 to TRBJ1-2; D ambiguous. This clonotype originated in a man aged 50 to 75 who received an inactivated influenza vaccine. The CDR3, as DNA: TGTGCCAGCAGCTCCCCGGGATATGGGGGCTACACCTTC. This gives the protein CASSSPGYGGYTF.